This TCR beta chain was sequenced for a study of OX40 agonist ivuxolimab in advanced cancers. Clones were read by immunoSEQ multiplex PCR, and TCRdb kept only the in-frame ones, dropping some. The repertoire holds roughly 14,000 clones, with around 80% as singletons. Trimming cost V 0 bases and J 5 bases; bases outside gene matches: 8. Germline V gives CDR1 ENHRY, CDR2 SYGVKD. This CDR3 is built from 17 residues. Specimen: CD4+ or CD8+ T cells sorted from blood, collected in a trial of the OX40 agonist ivuxolimab. The chain couples TRBV10-3 to TRBJ1-2; 11 bases map to TRBD1. This TCR was sampled from an adult with an advanced solid tumor such as melanoma, head and neck, liver or kidney cancer. The CDR3 bases are TGTGCCATCAGTGAGTCGCCGGGACAGGGGGTTCTGTATGGCTACACCTTC. Translation: CAISESPGQGVLYGYTF.